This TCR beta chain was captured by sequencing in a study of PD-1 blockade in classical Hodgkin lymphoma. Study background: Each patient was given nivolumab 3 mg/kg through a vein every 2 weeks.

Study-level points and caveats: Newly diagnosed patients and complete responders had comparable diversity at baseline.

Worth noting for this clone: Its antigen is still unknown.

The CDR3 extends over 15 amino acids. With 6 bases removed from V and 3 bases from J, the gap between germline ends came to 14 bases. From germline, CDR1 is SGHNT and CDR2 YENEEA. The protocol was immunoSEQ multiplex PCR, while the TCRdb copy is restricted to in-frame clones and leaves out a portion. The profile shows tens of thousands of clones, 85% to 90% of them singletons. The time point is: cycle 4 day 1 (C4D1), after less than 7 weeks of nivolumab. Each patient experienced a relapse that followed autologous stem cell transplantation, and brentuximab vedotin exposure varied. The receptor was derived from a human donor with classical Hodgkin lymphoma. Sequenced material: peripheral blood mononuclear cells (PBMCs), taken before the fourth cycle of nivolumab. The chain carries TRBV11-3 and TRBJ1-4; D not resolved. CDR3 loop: CASSTSSAANEKLFF. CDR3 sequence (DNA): TGTGCCAGCAGTACCTCGTCGGCCGCTAATGAAAAACTGTTTTTT.